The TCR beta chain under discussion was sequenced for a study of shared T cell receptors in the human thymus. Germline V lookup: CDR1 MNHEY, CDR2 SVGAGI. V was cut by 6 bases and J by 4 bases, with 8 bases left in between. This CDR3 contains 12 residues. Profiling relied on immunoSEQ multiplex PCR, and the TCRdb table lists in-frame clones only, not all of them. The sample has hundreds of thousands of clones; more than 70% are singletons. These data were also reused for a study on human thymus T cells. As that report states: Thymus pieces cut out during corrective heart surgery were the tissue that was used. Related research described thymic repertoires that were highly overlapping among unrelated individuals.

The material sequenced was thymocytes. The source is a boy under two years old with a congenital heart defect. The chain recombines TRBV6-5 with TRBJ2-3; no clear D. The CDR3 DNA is TGTGCCAGCAGGTCCCACTCAGATACGCAGTATTTT. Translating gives CASRSHSDTQYF.